The clone carrying this T cell receptor (beta chain) was recorded at least ten times. Its antigen is unidentified. The data originate from a study of response to subunit inactivated influenza vaccine. Study-wide results and caveats: Authors suggested few new T cells are recruited by each seasonal influenza vaccination.

TCRdb analysed the RT-PCR reads with MiXCR anew, one entry per CDR3 protein. The data contain around 600,000 distinct CDR3 sequences, 11% of them singletons. CDR1 is SGHTA and CDR2 is FQGNSA in the germline V gene. The trim removed 5 bases at V and 7 bases at J, leaving 4 bases unmatched. This CDR3 comprises 13 residues. The same sample was also studied in work on T cells expressing NK-cell markers. As that study records: Synthesis of TCR beta cDNA relied on 5'RACE template switching carrying UMIs. In several donors, dominant CD3+CD56+NKG2C+ clones formed 1.0-7.0% of CD8+ cells.

The V and J genes are TRBV7-2 and TRBJ1-4; 7 bases are shared with TRBD1. The TCR sequence derives from a man aged 45-65 years who received an inactivated influenza vaccine. Sequences were derived from PBMCs from blood, sampled on the day of vaccination. The CDR3 DNA is TGTGCCAGCAGCCTCGGGACAGTTGAAAAACTGTTTTTT. This codes for CASSLGTVEKLFF.